This TCR beta chain originates from a study of cytomegalovirus exposure and HLA in healthy donors. As concerns this clone: Its antigen is currently unknown. One junction end disagrees with the germline gene, perhaps due to a read error. Distinct nucleotide sequences in the sample also encode this CDR3.

The PCR had 60 Vbeta and 13 Jbeta primers. Some clones are missing from TCRdb's copy, which holds only in-frame ones; the method was immunoSEQ multiplex PCR. The sample holds about 150,000 clones, roughly 77% seen once. Germline CDR1 is SGHVS and CDR2 is FNYEAQ. The CDR3 has 14 residues. Points from the study as a whole: Later examination showed HLA-associated TCR beta chains had greater clonal expansion than equally common others. Associated with cytomegalovirus, according to the listing, were 150 to 200 TCR beta chains. Using the classifier, cytomegalovirus status was reportedly diagnosed with high specificity and sensitivity.

Material for sequencing was PBMCs. The source is a man aged 25 to 40 in good health and CMV-seropositive. The chain couples TRBV7-6 to TRBJ2-7; a possible D gene is TRBD1 (6 bases). The CDR3 region is CASSLQGSSYEQYF. The CDR3 DNA follows: TGCGCCAGCAGCCTACAGGGAAGCTCCTACGAGCAGTACTTC. Variable domain in full (rest from reference TRBV7-6 and TRBJ2-7): GAGVSQSPRYKVTKRGQDVALRCDPISGHVSLYWYRQALGQGPEFLTYFNYEAQQDKSGLPNDRFSAERPEGSISTLTIQRTEQRDSAMYRCASSLQGSSYEQYFGPGTRLTVT.